This T cell receptor (beta chain) emerged from a study of control samples from healthy donors and cancer patients (dated by TCRdb to 2018 to 2020). On this clone itself: The antigen it binds to is not known.

The library was built by means of the immunoSEQ multiplex PCR assay. Entries here come from immuneACCESS through TCRdb and include only in-frame sequences with V and J called. Some clones fail to appear in such tables; in the studies checked, an unresolved V gene covers under half of the shortfall, and the cause of the remainder is unknown. The sample's table covers roughly 190,000 clones. Roughly 2% of the sample is taken by the ten largest. The receptor comes from a woman aged 30 to 39 in good health. Sequenced: blood.

The bases are TGTGCCAGCAGCTTAGTAGGCGTTAGACAGGGTGGACAGCCCCAGCATTTT. Protein translation: CASSLVGVRQGGQPQHF. The sequence links TRBV7-2 to TRBJ1-5, with 7 central nucleotides matching TRBD1. Sequences SGHTA (CDR1) and FQGNSA (CDR2) are obtained from the germline V gene. CDR3 length: 17 amino acids, cysteine to phenylalanine. The entry retains the CDR3 DNA only, 51 bases that are in frame from base 1. Relative to germline, V is missing 1 base and J is missing 7 bases, with 13 bases of the junction outside any gene match.